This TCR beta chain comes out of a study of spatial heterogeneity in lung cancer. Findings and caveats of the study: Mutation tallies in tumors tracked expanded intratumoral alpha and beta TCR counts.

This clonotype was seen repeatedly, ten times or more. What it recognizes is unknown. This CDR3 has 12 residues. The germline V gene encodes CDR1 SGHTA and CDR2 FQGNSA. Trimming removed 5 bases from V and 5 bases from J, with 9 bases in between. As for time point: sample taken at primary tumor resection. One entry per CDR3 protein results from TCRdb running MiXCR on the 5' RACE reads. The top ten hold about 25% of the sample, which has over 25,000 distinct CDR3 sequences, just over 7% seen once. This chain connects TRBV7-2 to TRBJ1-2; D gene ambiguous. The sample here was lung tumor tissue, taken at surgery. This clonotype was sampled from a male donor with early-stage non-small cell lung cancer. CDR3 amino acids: CASSLIRYGYTF. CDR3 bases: TGTGCCAGCAGCCTTATCCGGTATGGCTACACCTTC. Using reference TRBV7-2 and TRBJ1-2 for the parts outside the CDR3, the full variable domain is GAGVSQSPSNKVTEKGKDVELRCDPISGHTALYWYRQSLGQGLEFLIYFQGNSAPDKSGLPSDRFSAERTGGSVSTLTIQRTQQEDSAVYLCASSLIRYGYTFGSGTRLTVV.